These 20 T cell receptor beta chains originate from one sample sequenced in a study of shared clonotypes between healthy human individuals. Profiled with immunoSEQ multiplex PCR; TCRdb holds only in-frame clones, not every one. The sample includes fewer than 100,000 clones, roughly two thirds of them seen just once. Sequenced: memory CD8+ T cells sorted from blood. The subset: CD45RO+ cells pooled with CCR7-negative TemRA cells. The receptor source for this set is a man aged 25-40 years in good health.

A remark on this clone: One end of the junction is discordant with germline, which a read error may explain. The V and J genes are TRBV2 and TRBJ2-1; D unclear. The CDR3 is 14 amino acids. Germline CDR1 SNHLY, CDR2 FYNNEI. The DNA for the CDR3 is TGTGCCAGCATTGAAAGCCGAGTGGGAAATGAGCAGTTCTTC. It yields the protein CASIESRVGNEQFF.

The V gene is TRBV5-1, the J gene TRBJ2-7; D call uncertain. The V end lost 1 base, the J end lost 1 base, and 12 bases lay between the germline ends. The CDR3 has 15 residues. Germline V lookup: CDR1 SGHRS, CDR2 YFSETQ. CDR3 sequence: CASSLRPGRSYEQYF. The DNA for the CDR3 is TGCGCCAGCAGCTTGCGGCCAGGCCGTTCCTACGAGCAGTACTTC.

The chain employs TRBV2 and TRBJ2-7; 9 bases map to TRBD1. Trimming took 5 bases from V and 2 from J; bases not matched to a gene: 10. The CDR3 has 16 amino acids. Germline V gives CDR1 SNHLY, CDR2 FYNNEI. The chain's CDR3 is CASSPRDREVPYEQYF. For the CDR3, the DNA is TGTGCCAGCAGTCCCAGGGACAGGGAGGTCCCCTACGAGCAGTACTTC.

The V call is TRBV7-9, the J call TRBJ2-1; D call uncertain. Germline loops: CDR1 SEHNR, CDR2 FQNEAQ (reference sequence). V lost 4 bases and J 0 bases, leaving 10 bases between the germline ends. The CDR3 loop spans 15 amino acids. CDR3 DNA sequence: TGTGCCAGCAGCTCGATAAAGAGCTCCTACAATGAGCAGTTCTTC. Protein product: CASSSIKSSYNEQFF.

The genes are TRBV5-1 and TRBJ2-3; D is unresolved. Trimming left V 0 bases short and J 2 bases short, with 4 bases between. The germline V gene encodes CDR1 SGHRS and CDR2 YFSETQ. The CDR3 loop spans 13 amino acids. The CDR3 sequence is CASSLAYTDTQYF. The CDR3, as DNA: TGCGCCAGCAGCTTGGCCTACACAGATACGCAGTATTTT.

This clone turned up a few times. The chain links TRBV4-3 to TRBJ1-1; D is ambiguous. The CDR3 covers 13 residues. V was cut by 0 bases and J by 2 bases, with 4 bases left in between. In germline, CDR1 is LGHNA, CDR2 YSLEER. CDR3 protein: CASSQDRNTEAFF. The CDR3 DNA reads as TGCGCCAGCAGCCAAGACAGAAACACTGAAGCTTTCTTT.

CDR3 bases: TGCGCCAGCAGCGTCCGACTAGAACGGCGGGAGACCCAGTACTTC. Residues: CASSVRLERRETQYF. The chain joins TRBV5-1 to TRBJ2-5, with D maybe TRBD2 (6 bases). There are 15 residues in the CDR3. V lost 4 bases to trimming and J lost 5 bases, with 18 bases between them. Per germline, CDR1 SGHRS and CDR2 YFSETQ.

This chain joins TRBV6-5 and TRBJ1-1; no clear D. CDR3 size: 16 residues. With 3 bases removed from V and 3 bases from J, the gap between germline ends came to 17 bases. Germline V gene lookup returns CDR1 MNHEY and CDR2 SVGAGI. The CDR3 nucleotides read TGTGCCAGCAGTTATTCGCCTAACATGGGTGACACTGAAGCTTTCTTT. Residues: CASSYSPNMGDTEAFF.

The chain is built from TRBV6-5 and TRBJ2-1; 7 bases map to TRBD2. The V segment lost 5 bases and the J segment 8 bases; nucleotides outside the gene matches: 6. This CDR3 region has 13 residues. The germline CDR1 and CDR2 sequences are MNHEY and SVGAGI. DNA for the CDR3: TGTGCCAGCAGTAGGGACTACATGGATGAGCAGTTCTTC. Its protein product is CASSRDYMDEQFF.

The chain combines TRBV7-6 with TRBJ2-1; D is ambiguous. V lost 1 base to trimming and J lost 2 bases, with 9 bases between them. CDR1 and CDR2 (germline): SGHVS, FNYEAQ. The CDR3 runs 15 residues. The DNA of the CDR3 is TGTGCCAGCAGCTTAGACGGGTCAACCTACAATGAGCAGTTCTTC. Encoded protein: CASSLDGSTYNEQFF.

The V gene is TRBV5-1, the J gene TRBJ2-3; weak D call: TRBD2 (5 bases). This CDR3 comprises 14 residues. The ends were cut back, 1 base at V and 3 bases at J, with 9 bases in the middle. CDR1 is SGHRS, CDR2 YFSETQ, per germline. CDR3 DNA: TGCGCCAGCAGCTTGATCGGGGTAACAGATACGCAGTATTTT. Its protein is CASSLIGVTDTQYF.

This chain links TRBV7-9 with TRBJ1-1; perhaps TRBD1 as D (6 bases). Trimming shortened V by 4 bases and J by 3 bases, and 15 bases separated the two germline ends. CDR1 is SEHNR and CDR2 is FQNEAQ in the germline V gene (reference sequence). CDR3 length: 15 residues. The DNA of the CDR3 is TGTGCCAGCAGCTCTACAGGGAGAGGAGACACTGAAGCTTTCTTT. Its translation is CASSSTGRGDTEAFF.

This chain links TRBV11-3 with TRBJ2-1; maybe TRBD1 (8 bases). The CDR3 sequence is 16 residues long. Germline CDR1 and CDR2: SGHNT and YENEEA. V was trimmed by 5 bases and J by 3 bases, leaving 17 bases between them. CDR3 protein: CASSGRDRLGYNEQFF. In DNA, the CDR3 is TGTGCCAGCAGCGGGAGGGACAGGTTGGGCTACAATGAGCAGTTCTTC.

The J gene is TRBJ1-2, the V gene TRBV2; a possible D gene is TRBD1 (5 bases). V lost 4 bases and J lost 9, with 18 bases in between. This CDR3 spans 14 amino acids. The germline gives CDR1 SNHLY, CDR2 FYNNEI. The CDR3 is CASSGAAGDFSYTF. CDR3 in DNA: TGTGCCAGCAGTGGGGCAGCCGGGGACTTTAGCTACACCTTC.

V gene TRBV4-3 combines with J gene TRBJ2-1; a possible D gene is TRBD1 (5 bases). This CDR3 is built from 17 residues. V lost 0 bases, J lost 6 bases, and 18 bases lay in between. Germline CDR1 reads LGHNA; CDR2 reads YSLEER. The CDR3 DNA follows: TGCGCCAGCAGCCAAGAGCCGAGTTTCAGGGCCCCCAATGAGCAGTTCTTC. It codes for CASSQEPSFRAPNEQFF.

The V call is TRBV7-8, the J call TRBJ1-1; D not resolved. V was shortened by 5 bases and J by 5 bases, with 18 bases between the two germline ends. The germline gives CDR1 SGHVS, CDR2 FQNEAQ. The CDR3 runs to 15 residues. CDR3 nucleotides: TGTGCCAGCAGCCTCCTGGAGGGAGGAGTTACTGAAGCTTTCTTT. Protein: CASSLLEGGVTEAFF.

V usage is TRBV5-1 and J usage is TRBJ1-2; 7 positions agree with TRBD1. CDR1 and CDR2 (germline): SGHRS, YFSETQ. With 5 bases clipped from V and 1 base from J, the junction kept 2 bases outside the gene matches. This CDR3 contains 13 residues. The CDR3 protein is CASRGTVNYGYTF. The CDR3 DNA is TGCGCCAGCAGGGGGACAGTTAACTATGGCTACACCTTC.

This clone was recorded a few times. This chain connects TRBV9 to TRBJ2-7, with 14 bases identical to TRBD2. Germline CDR1 SGDLS, CDR2 YYNGEE. J lost 2 bases, V lost 5 bases, and 12 bases had no gene match. This CDR3 is 18 amino acids long. The CDR3 region is CASSPTGTSGRGAYEQYF. CDR3 nucleotides: TGTGCCAGCAGTCCGACCGGGACTAGCGGGAGAGGGGCCTACGAGCAGTACTTC.

This clone showed up many times. The V gene is TRBV7-9, the J gene TRBJ2-7; D unclear. Germline V gene data show CDR1 as SEHNR and CDR2 as FQNEAQ (reference sequence). The CDR3 runs to 14 residues. Trimming removed 0 bases at V and 2 bases at J, with 8 bases between. DNA of the CDR3: TGTGCCAGCAGCTTAGCAGCCAGGCCCTACGAGCAGTACTTC. The encoded protein is CASSLAARPYEQYF.

As for this clone: One base away lies a much larger clone, so this may be a sequencing read error. The rearrangement links TRBV16 to TRBJ1-1; D not resolved. Germline loops: CDR1 KGHSY, CDR2 FQNENV. CDR3 size: 12 residues. V was cut by 4 bases and J by 0 bases, with 3 bases left in between. CDR3 amino acids: CASSLLNTEAFF. The CDR3 DNA reads TGTGCCAGCAGCCTGTTGAACACTGAAGCTTTCTTT.